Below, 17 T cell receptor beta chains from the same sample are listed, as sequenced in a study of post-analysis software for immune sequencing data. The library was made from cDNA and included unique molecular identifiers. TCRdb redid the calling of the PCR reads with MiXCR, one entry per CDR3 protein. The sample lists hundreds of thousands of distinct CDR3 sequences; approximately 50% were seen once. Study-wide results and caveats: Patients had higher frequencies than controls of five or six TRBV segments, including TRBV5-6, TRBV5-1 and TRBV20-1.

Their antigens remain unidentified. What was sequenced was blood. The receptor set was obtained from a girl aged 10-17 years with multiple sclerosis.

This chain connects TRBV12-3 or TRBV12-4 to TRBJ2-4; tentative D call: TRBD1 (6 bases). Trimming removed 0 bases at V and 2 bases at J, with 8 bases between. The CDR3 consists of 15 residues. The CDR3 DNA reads TGTGCCAGCAGTTTAGCGGGGGCCCCCAAAAACATTCAGTACTTC. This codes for CASSLAGAPKNIQYF.

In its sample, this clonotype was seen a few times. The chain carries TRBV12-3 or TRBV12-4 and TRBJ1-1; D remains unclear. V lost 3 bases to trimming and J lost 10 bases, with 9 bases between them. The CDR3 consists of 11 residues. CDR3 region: CASSFADGAFF. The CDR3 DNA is TGTGCCAGCAGTTTCGCGGATGGAGCTTTCTTT.

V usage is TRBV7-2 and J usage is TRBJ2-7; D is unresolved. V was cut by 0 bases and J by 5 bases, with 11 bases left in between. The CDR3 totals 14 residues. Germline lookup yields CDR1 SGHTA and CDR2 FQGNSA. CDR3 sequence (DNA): TGTGCCAGCAGCTTAGCAGGCCGGACGGACGAGCAGTACTTC. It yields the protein CASSLAGRTDEQYF.

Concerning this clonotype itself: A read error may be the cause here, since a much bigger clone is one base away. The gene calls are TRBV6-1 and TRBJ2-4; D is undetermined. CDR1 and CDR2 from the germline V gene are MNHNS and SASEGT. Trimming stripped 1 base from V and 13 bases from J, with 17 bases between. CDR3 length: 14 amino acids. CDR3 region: CASSEGEGSYGQYF. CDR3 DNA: TGTGCCAGCAGTGAAGGAGAAGGGTCCTACGGGCAGTACTTC.

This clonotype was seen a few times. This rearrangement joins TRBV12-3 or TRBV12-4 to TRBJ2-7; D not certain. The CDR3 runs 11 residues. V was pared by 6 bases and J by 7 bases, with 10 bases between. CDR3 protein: CASSQFSEQYF. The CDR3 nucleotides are TGTGCCAGCAGCCAGTTCTCTGAGCAGTACTTC.

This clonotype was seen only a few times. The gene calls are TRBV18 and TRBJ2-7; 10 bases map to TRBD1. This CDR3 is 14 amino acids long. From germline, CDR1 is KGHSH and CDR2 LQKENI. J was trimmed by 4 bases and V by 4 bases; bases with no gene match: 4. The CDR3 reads CASSQGQGRYEQYF. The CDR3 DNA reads TGTGCCAGCTCACAGGGACAGGGGCGGTACGAGCAGTACTTC.

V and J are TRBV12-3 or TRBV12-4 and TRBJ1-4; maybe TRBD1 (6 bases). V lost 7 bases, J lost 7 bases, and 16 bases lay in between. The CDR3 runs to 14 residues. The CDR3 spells CASTEGRGTEKLFF. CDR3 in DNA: TGTGCCAGCACCGAGGGGAGGGGGACTGAAAAACTGTTTTTT.

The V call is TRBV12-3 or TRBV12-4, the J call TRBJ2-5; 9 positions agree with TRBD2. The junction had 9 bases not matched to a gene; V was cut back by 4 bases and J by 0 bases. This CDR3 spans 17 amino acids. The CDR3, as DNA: TGTGCCAGCAGTTGGTTCTCTACTAGCGGGTACCAAGAGACCCAGTACTTC. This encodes CASSWFSTSGYQETQYF.

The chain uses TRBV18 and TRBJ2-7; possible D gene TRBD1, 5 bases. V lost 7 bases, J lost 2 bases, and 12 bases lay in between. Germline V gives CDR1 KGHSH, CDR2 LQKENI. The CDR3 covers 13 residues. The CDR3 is CASLETGAYEQYF. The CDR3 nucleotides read TGTGCCAGCTTGGAAACAGGCGCCTACGAGCAGTACTTC.

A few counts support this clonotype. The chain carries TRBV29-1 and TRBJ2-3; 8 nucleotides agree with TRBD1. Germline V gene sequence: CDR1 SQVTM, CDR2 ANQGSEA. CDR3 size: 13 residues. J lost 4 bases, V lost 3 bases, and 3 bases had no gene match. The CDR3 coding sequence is TGCAGCGTTGATACAGGGGGGCCAGATACGCAGTATTTT. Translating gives CSVDTGGPDTQYF.

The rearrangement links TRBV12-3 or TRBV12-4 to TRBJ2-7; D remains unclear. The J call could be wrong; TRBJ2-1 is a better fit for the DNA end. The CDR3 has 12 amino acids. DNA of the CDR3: TGTGCCAGCAGCCGCATCCGGGATGAGCAGTTCTTC. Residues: CASSRIRDEQFF.

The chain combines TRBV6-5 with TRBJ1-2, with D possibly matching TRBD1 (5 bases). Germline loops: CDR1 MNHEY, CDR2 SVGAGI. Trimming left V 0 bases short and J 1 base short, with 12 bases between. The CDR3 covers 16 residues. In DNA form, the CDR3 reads TGTGCCAGCAGTTACTCCGCAGGGAGATTTAACTATGGCTACACCTTC. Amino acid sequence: CASSYSAGRFNYGYTF.

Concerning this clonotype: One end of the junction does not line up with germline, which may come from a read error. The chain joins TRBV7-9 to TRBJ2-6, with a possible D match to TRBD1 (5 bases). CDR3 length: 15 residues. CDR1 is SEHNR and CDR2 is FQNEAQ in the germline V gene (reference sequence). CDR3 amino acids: CASSGRVPGANVRTF. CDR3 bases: TGTGCCAGCAGCGGCAGGGTTCCTGGGGCCAACGTCCGGACTTTC.

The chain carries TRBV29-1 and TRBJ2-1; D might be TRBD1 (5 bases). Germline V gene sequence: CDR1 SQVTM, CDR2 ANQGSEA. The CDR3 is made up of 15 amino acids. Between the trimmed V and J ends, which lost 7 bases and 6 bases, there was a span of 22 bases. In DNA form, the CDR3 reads TGCAGCGGAATAGGCGTGGACACCCGGATCAATGAGCAGTTCTTC. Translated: CSGIGVDTRINEQFF.

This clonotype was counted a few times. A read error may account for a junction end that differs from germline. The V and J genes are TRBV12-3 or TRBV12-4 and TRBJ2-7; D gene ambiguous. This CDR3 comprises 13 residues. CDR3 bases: TGTGCCAGCGGTTTGGACGCGACCTACGAGCAGTACTTC. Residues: CASGLDATYEQYF.

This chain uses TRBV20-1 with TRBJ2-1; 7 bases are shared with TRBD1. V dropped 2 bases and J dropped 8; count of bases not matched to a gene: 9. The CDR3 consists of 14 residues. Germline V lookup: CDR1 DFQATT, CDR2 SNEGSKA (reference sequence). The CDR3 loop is CSARFRARGHEQFF. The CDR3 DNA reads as TGCAGTGCTAGATTTAGGGCTAGGGGGCATGAGCAGTTCTTC.

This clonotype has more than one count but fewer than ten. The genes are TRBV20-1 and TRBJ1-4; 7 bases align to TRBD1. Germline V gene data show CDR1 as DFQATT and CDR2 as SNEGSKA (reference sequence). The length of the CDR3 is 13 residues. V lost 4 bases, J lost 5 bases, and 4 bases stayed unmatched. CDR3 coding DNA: TGCAGTGCTAAAGGGACAGTGAATGAAAAACTGTTTTTT. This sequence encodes CSAKGTVNEKLFF.